Below, 6 T cell receptor beta chains from the same sample are listed, as sequenced in a study of blood T cell repertoires in COVID-19. The protocol was immunoSEQ multiplex PCR, while the TCRdb copy is restricted to in-frame clones and leaves out a portion. The sample contains approximately 270,000 clones, around 88% of which appear only once. The sample consisted of peripheral blood. These receptor sequences come from a woman in her twenties or thirties with COVID-19, enrolled during active disease.

The chain has TRBV27 and TRBJ2-1; 12 bases fit TRBD2. Germline lookup yields CDR1 MNHEY and CDR2 SMNVEV (reference sequence). The junction had 8 bases not matched to a gene; V was cut back by 4 bases and J by 10 bases. This CDR3 spans 15 amino acids. This CDR3 reads CASSYVASGRAEQFF. For the CDR3, the DNA is TGTGCCAGCAGTTATGTGGCTAGCGGGAGGGCCGAGCAGTTCTTC.

The rearrangement joins TRBV10-3 to TRBJ1-1; D perhaps matches TRBD1 (6 bases). V gave up 11 bases and J gave up 0 bases, with 13 bases separating them. The V gene's germline CDR1 is ENHRY and CDR2 SYGVKD. CDR3 length equals 13 residues. CDR3 nucleotides: TGTGCCTCGCAGGGGAGATTGAACACTGAAGCTTTCTTT. The encoded protein is CASQGRLNTEAFF.

The gene calls are TRBV6-5 and TRBJ2-1, with TRBD2 matching over 7 bases. The J segment lost 2 bases and the V segment lost 6 bases, leaving 7 bases of the junction unmatched. Germline CDR1 and CDR2: MNHEY and SVGAGI. This CDR3 comprises 15 residues. Written as DNA, the CDR3 is TGTGCCAGCAGAGTTAGGGCGGGGGCCTACAATGAGCAGTTCTTC. Amino acid sequence: CASRVRAGAYNEQFF.

The rearrangement links TRBV7-2 to TRBJ2-6, with D possibly matching TRBD2 (5 bases). Germline CDR1 reads SGHTA; CDR2 reads FQGNSA. The CDR3 runs 17 residues. V was clipped by 0 bases and J by 0 bases, with 9 bases between them. This chain's CDR3 is CASSLARAVSGANVLTF. The CDR3 region has the DNA TGTGCCAGCAGCTTAGCGCGGGCGGTCTCTGGGGCCAACGTCCTGACTTTC.

The V gene is TRBV24-1, the J gene TRBJ2-2; TRBD1 agrees at 8 bases. Germline V CDR1 and CDR2: KGHDR, SFDVKD. The CDR3 has 20 residues. Trimming cost V 4 bases and J 6 bases; bases outside gene matches: 21. The CDR3 spells CATSDLLSAAGTGVPGELFF. The CDR3 region has the DNA TGTGCCACCAGTGACCTACTAAGCGCCGCCGGGACAGGAGTTCCCGGGGAGCTGTTTTTT.

The rearrangement links TRBV4-3 to TRBJ2-5; 8 nucleotides line up with TRBD2. Trimming removed 2 bases from V and 5 bases from J; junction bases left unmatched: 4. The germline V gene encodes CDR1 LGHNA and CDR2 YSLEER. The CDR3 consists of 14 residues. Here the CDR3 DNA reads TGCGCCAGCAGCCAAACCCCGGGGGGGGAGACCCAGTACTTC. Protein sequence: CASSQTPGGETQYF.